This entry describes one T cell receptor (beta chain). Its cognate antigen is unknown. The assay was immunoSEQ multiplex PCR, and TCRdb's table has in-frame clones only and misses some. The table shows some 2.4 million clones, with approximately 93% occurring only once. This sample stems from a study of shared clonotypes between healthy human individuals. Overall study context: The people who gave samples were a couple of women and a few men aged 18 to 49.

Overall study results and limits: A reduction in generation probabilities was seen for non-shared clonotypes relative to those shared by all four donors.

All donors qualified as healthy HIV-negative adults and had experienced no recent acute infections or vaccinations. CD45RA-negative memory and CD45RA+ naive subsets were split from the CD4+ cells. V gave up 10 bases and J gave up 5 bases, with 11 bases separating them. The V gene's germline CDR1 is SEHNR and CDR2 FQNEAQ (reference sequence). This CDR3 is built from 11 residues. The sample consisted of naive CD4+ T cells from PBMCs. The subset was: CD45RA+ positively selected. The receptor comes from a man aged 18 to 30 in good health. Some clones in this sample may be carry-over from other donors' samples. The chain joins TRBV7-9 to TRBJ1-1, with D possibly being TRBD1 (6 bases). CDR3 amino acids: CATIGQTEAFF. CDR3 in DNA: TGTGCCACCATTGGACAGACTGAAGCTTTCTTT.